This TCR beta chain came from a study of radiotherapy plus CTLA-4 blockade in lung cancer. Study overall: For approximately 19% of patients, objective responses occurred, and about 30% had disease control. The study's findings and limits: Radiotherapy plus ipilimumab was followed by expansion in blood of tumor-derived TCR clones.

CTLA-4 blockade using ipilimumab, together with focal radiation, was received by patients with chemo-refractory metastatic non-small-cell lung cancer. In the case of this clone: Antigen specificity is unknown.

The CDR3 sequence is 13 residues long. The V gene end was trimmed by 9 bases and the J gene end by 7 bases; junction bases not matched to a gene: 7. In germline, CDR1 is MRHNA, CDR2 SNTAGT. Generated by immunoSEQ multiplex PCR, the TCRdb table keeps only in-frame clones and is missing some. The sample gives about 80,000 clones, more than 60% of which show up once; over 20% is in the top ten. The receptor's source is a human donor with non-small cell lung cancer whose response to radiotherapy plus ipilimumab could not be evaluated. Some clones in this sample may be carry-over from other donors' samples. Here the sequenced sample was peripheral blood, taken from a patient treated with radiotherapy plus ipilimumab. The chain has TRBV6-4 and TRBJ2-1; 9 bases align to TRBD1. This CDR3 is CASATGGRNEQFF. The CDR3 DNA sequence: TGTGCCAGTGCGACAGGGGGTAGGAATGAGCAGTTCTTC.